This T cell receptor (beta chain) was sequenced during a study of T cells in Graves' hyperthyroidism and ophthalmopathy. RNA transcripts were the template for amplifying TCR beta CDR3 regions. First-round RT-PCR targeting the TCR CDR3 was performed with the HTBI primer set. TCRdb analysed the multiplex PCR reads with MiXCR anew, one entry per CDR3 protein. The table lists over 500,000 distinct CDR3 sequences, roughly 15% of them singletons. This clonotype was seen ten or more times. Patients with ophthalmopathy all had a Clinical Activity Score of at least 3, a NOSPECS grade of at least 4 and duration under 3 months. Every diagnosis used clinical symptoms, serum thyroxine and TRAb, thyroid ultrasound and orbital computed tomography. The sequence came from a woman aged 25-40 years with Graves' ophthalmopathy. The source material was blood.

In DNA, the CDR3 is TGCGCCAGCAGCGCTTCTGGGACTAGCGGGAGACCCTACAATGAGCAGTTCTTC. This sequence encodes CASSASGTSGRPYNEQFF. The rearrangement uses TRBV5-1 and TRBJ2-1; the match to TRBD2 covers 14 bases. The V segment lost 4 bases and the J segment 2 bases; nucleotides outside the gene matches: 8. CDR1 is SGHRS and CDR2 is YFSETQ in the germline V gene. The CDR3 is 18 amino acids.